This T cell receptor (beta chain) was retrieved from a study of T cell changes during pregnancy in multiple sclerosis. Sequenced by immunoSEQ multiplex PCR; TCRdb stores in-frame clones only, minus some. The sample lists 20,000 to 25,000 clones; approximately 90% were seen once. CDR1 and CDR2 from the germline V gene are SGHRS and YFSETQ. V was pared by 4 bases and J by 2 bases, with 22 bases between. This CDR3 is built from 17 residues. The chain has TRBV5-1 and TRBJ2-7; D is possibly TRBD1 (6 bases). The receptor's source is a female donor with multiple sclerosis, enrolled in a pregnancy study. The sequences come from CD4+ T cells from peripheral blood mononuclear cells, collected in the third trimester of pregnancy. CDR3 DNA sequence: TGCGCCAGCAGCCTGATGGTTATACGGGACATTCCCTACGAGCAGTACTTC. Translation gives CASSLMVIRDIPYEQYF.